This entry lists 5 T cell receptor beta chains sequenced from one sample in a study of cytomegalovirus exposure and HLA in healthy donors. PCR employed 60 Vbeta and 13 Jbeta primers. Sequencing was performed with immunoSEQ multiplex PCR; in TCRdb, only in-frame clones are kept and a portion is missing. The sample includes around 160,000 clones, around 68% of them seen just once. Specimen: PBMCs. These receptors all come from a man aged 50 to 59 in good health and CMV-seronegative.

This sequence joins TRBV23-1 and TRBJ1-5, with TRBD1 matching over 8 bases. TRBV23-1 is marked as an open reading frame, function uncertain. This CDR3 comprises 16 residues. The DNA for the CDR3 is TGCGCGAACAGGACAGGGATCCCCGTGGGCAATCAGCCCCAGCATTTT. Translated: CANRTGIPVGNQPQHF.

The rearrangement joins TRBV7-6 to TRBJ1-1; 7 bases line up with TRBD1. The CDR3 is 14 residues long. Germline V lookup: CDR1 SGHVS, CDR2 FNYEAQ. V lost 3 bases and J lost 5; bases outside the gene matches: 6. CDR3 bases: TGTGCCAGCAGCTTCTCGCCAGGGGGGACTGAAGCTTTCTTT. It translates to CASSFSPGGTEAFF. Drawing the rest from reference TRBV7-6 and TRBJ1-1, the complete variable domain is GAGVSQSPRYKVTKRGQDVALRCDPISGHVSLYWYRQALGQGPEFLTYFNYEAQQDKSGLPNDRFSAERPEGSISTLTIQRTEQRDSAMYRCASSFSPGGTEAFFGQGTRLTVV.

The chain combines TRBV6-4 with TRBJ2-5; 7 bases agree with TRBD1. The V segment lost 0 bases and the J segment 11 bases; nucleotides outside the gene matches: 21. CDR1 is MRHNA and CDR2 is SNTAGT in the germline V gene. This CDR3 is built from 18 residues. The CDR3 bases are TGTGCCAGCAGTGACTCGTCAGACAGGGTAGGTCCTAGGTGGGAGCAGTACTTC. Its protein product is CASSDSSDRVGPRWEQYF.

The chain is built from TRBV5-6 and TRBJ2-3, with 7 nucleotides matching TRBD2. V shed 0 bases and J 3 bases; nucleotides not matched to a gene: 4. The CDR3 has 15 residues. In germline, CDR1 is SGHDT, CDR2 YYEEEE. CDR3 sequence reads: CASSLDAGVTDTQYF. The CDR3 bases are TGTGCCAGCAGCTTGGATGCGGGGGTGACAGATACGCAGTATTTT.

The CDR3 is CASSLLGPEETQYF. DNA for the CDR3: TGTGCCAGCAGTTTACTGGGCCCTGAAGAGACCCAGTACTTC. V and J are TRBV28 and TRBJ2-5, with D unclear. This CDR3 is 14 amino acids long. Germline V lookup: CDR1 MDHEN, CDR2 SYDVKM. Trimming cost V 2 bases and J 3 bases, with 10 bases left between them. The whole variable domain, filled in from reference TRBV28 and TRBJ2-5, reads DVKVTQSSRYLVKRTGEKVFLECVQDMDHENMFWYRQDPGLGLRLIYFSYDVKMKEKGDIPEGYSVSREKKERFSLILESASTNQTSMYLCASSLLGPEETQYFGPGTRLLVL.